This TCR beta chain originates from a study of cytomegalovirus exposure and HLA in healthy donors (dated by TCRdb to about 2017). As for the study more broadly: According to an earlier analysis of 587 of the donors, roughly 180 million T cells yielded some 120 million unique TCR beta sequences and less than 300 Gb of sequence data. Roughly 300 gigabases of sequencing data and 70 million to 100 million unique TCR sequences made up an early release that covered nearly 650 HLA-typed donors. Among the roughly 400 genotyped donors, approximately 76% belonged to the genetic ancestry cluster associated with self-reported Caucasian donors. The aim of the study was to test whether cataloging public T cell receptors could identify signatures of past pathogen exposure. The T cell repertoires of roughly 660 subjects were profiled by immunosequencing and related to cytomegalovirus serostatus. In addition to the first cohort of 666 subjects, a separate validation cohort of approximately 130 different subjects was used. High-throughput TCR immunosequencing, statistical association of individual TCRs with disease status, and machine learning were combined to predict cytomegalovirus infection status. A later analysis re-analyzed previously published TCR beta repertoires from roughly 690 donors and added high-resolution HLA genotyping to study TCR occurrence patterns. In the later analysis, no new phenotypic data were used to find candidate immune exposures; instead, reliance was placed on TCR beta sequences and their occurrence across donors. An earlier analysis of some 500 of the donors used high-throughput TCR beta sequencing to judge whether each TCR beta V gene segment behaved as functional or pseudogenic. Alongside the repertoire data, information on donor age, sex, ethnicity and CMV serostatus was compiled. A later genetic analysis used genome-wide SNP genotypes for about three fifths of the 666 donors, treating that subset as a discovery cohort. All discovery cohort repertoires had been generated on a single sequencing platform. Both class I and class II loci were covered by HLA typing, at four-digit resolution. The number of typed donors differed by locus: roughly 629-640 for A, B, C, DRB1 and DQB1; 500 to 550 for DQA1; 606 for DPA1; and about 450 for DPB1. Because of strong linkage in the cohort, 5 or 6 DR-DQ haplotypes were treated as single units for association and clustering. On average, around 240,000 unique TCR beta nucleotide sequences were sequenced per donor among several hundred genotyped donors of the cohort, with 15% to 20% of those sequences being non-productive.

The library was obtained by the immunoSEQ multiplex PCR assay. The multiplex PCR relied on a mix of 60 forward primers for TCR Vbeta segments and 13 reverse primers for TCR Jbeta segments. The CDR3 region of rearranged TCR beta genes was amplified from genomic DNA by a multiplex PCR assay. The Illumina HiSeq System was used to sequence the amplified TCR beta libraries as 87-base-pair reads. Processing in the source paper ran as follows. In a later analysis, about 80 million unique TCR beta chains were counted across the approximately 670 repertoires, and about 10 million of these chains were shared by at least two donors. A nearest-neighbor algorithm error-corrected the raw reads and collapsed the reads into unique sequences, merging closely related sequences to remove PCR and sequencing errors. Alignment of CDR3 sequences to IMGT reference sequences was used to assign V, D and J gene segments. Each retained sequence needed at least a six-nucleotide match to both a V gene segment and a J gene segment. A rearrangement was called productive if the CDR3 had no stop codons and remained in frame with V and J, and every other rearrangement was called non-productive. Following IMGT convention, CDR3 was defined as the stretch from the second conserved V-encoded cysteine to the conserved J-encoded phenylalanine. The earlier analysis of about 610 of the donors excluded sequences that lacked an unambiguous match to a single V gene segment. In an earlier analysis of about 590 of the donors, a V segment was called functional when productive rearrangements were above 56.7%, and segregating when the standard deviation between donors exceeded 5%. A statistical classification framework was developed to diagnose cytomegalovirus status using the catalog of TCR beta chain sequences. In a later analysis, V and J genes were assigned by comparing TCR nucleotide sequences against IMGT/GENE-DB human TR gene sequences. In a later analysis, CDR3 sequences and most-parsimonious VDJ recombination scenarios were assigned using the TCRdist pipeline. A later analysis defined each TCR beta chain by its CDR3 amino acid sequence plus V-gene family, and excluded reads lacking a unique V-gene family. A later analysis removed several hundred highly shared, low-generation-probability nucleotide sequences to deal with suspected cross-contamination and a sequencing artifact. In a later analysis, a clonal expansion index for each public chain was calculated from normalized within-repertoire ranks of inferred template counts. In a later analysis, generation probabilities were computed with a VDJ recombination model fitted to out-of-frame rearrangements, and the resulting probabilities were checked against IGoR. A later analysis scored TCR-TCR, TCR-HLA and TCR-CMV co-occurrence with hypergeometric tests, applying a repertoire-size bias correction to TCR pairs. To estimate false discovery rates, a later analysis permuted the HLA or CMV assignments 20 times. A later analysis grouped co-occurring TCRs with DBSCAN, adding TCRdist sequence similarity when clustering within HLA-allele-positive subsets. Repertoires with fewer than 30,000 or more than 120,000 public chains were left out of co-occurrence clustering, as were roughly five repertoires with anomalous nucleotide sharing. TCRdb took over this immuneACCESS table, retaining in-frame rearrangements with V and J assigned. Such tables are incomplete; in checked studies, under half of the missing clones stem from an unresolved V gene, and the remainder is unexplained. The DNA gave D and trimming, while V, J and clone size come from that table. Within this sample are 150,000 to 200,000 clones, with around 82% of them counted one time only. The ten largest clonotypes hold about 13% of the sample.

CDR1 and CDR2, looked up from the germline V gene (reference sequence), are LNHDA and SQIVND. V has 4 bases trimmed and J has 0 bases trimmed; junction bases matching no gene number 4. The CDR3 runs 15 residues from the cysteine to the phenylalanine. The kept DNA is CDR3 alone, 45 bases in frame from the first base. As for this clone: What this receptor recognizes is not known. Per-base quality was not reported, and no clone a single base away is much larger than it.

The research as a whole found: Some IMGT-functional V segments, including TRBV6-2 and TRBV6-3, could not be told apart with the 87-base-pair reads, so those segments were excluded. In the study, 150 to 200 TCR beta chains were listed as associated with cytomegalovirus. Across donors, most TCR sequences were observed very rarely, whereas some public TCRs were present in many individuals. An earlier analysis of some 560 of the donors showed that most TCR beta V segments appeared in productive rearrangements either about 87% or about 30% of the time, which broadly matched IMGT annotations. In a later analysis, most CMV-associated TCR beta chains were found to appear HLA-restricted, with HLA associations seemingly driven largely by CMV exposure. A further reported finding was that TCR beta sequences accurately predicted the HLA-A and HLA-B alleles for most subjects in the first cohort. For the cohort, immune exposure information was limited to CMV serostatus. The presence/absence analyses assumed that sequencing depth was roughly uniform across donors, and that assumption may not be true. A later genetic analysis reported fewer N-insertions in productive TCRs among donors in an Asian-associated ancestry cluster than the roughly 720-donor mean. In a later analysis, some 17,000 TCR beta sequences were associated with specific HLA alleles at a false discovery rate of 0.05. This cohort had only TCR beta chains sequenced, and the lack of alpha or paired-chain data limited which features could be detected. It was suggested by the authors that the approach could potentially be generalized to other disease states and immunological phenotypes. When HLA alleles, especially DR and DQ, strongly co-occurred, TCR associations were difficult to assign to individual alleles. In a later analysis, HLA-associated TCR beta chains showed more clonal expansion and lower generation probabilities than non-associated chains that were equally common. A cluster of highly shared sequence variants was judged likely to be a technical artifact of the sequencing pipeline. In a later analysis, the rate of TCR association differed among HLA loci, with DRB1 alleles having the most associated TCRs and HLA-C alleles having the fewest. The classifier was reported to diagnose cytomegalovirus status with high specificity and sensitivity in both the original and validation cohorts. In a later genetic analysis, a missense DCLRE1C variant was associated with V-gene and J-gene trimming of TCR beta chains, and the association was replicated in an independent cohort. Correlated functional status among segregating V segments might be attributable to linkage disequilibrium, but an unknown experimental factor could not be ruled out. A few of the identified cytomegalovirus-associated TCR beta chains were confirmed in vitro to be specific for cytomegalovirus antigens. Fewer than 20 rarely observed V segments, including chromosome 9 orphons, were excluded from the earlier analysis of almost 600 of the donors because counts were too low. Several of the top co-occurrence clusters appeared to be linked to parvovirus B19, influenza, CMV and Epstein-Barr virus, according to a later analysis. Because HLA typing was missing for some donors at each locus, association tests included only the typed subset.

The cohort consisted of 650 to 850 healthy bone marrow donors. Cohort members were all nominally healthy when sampled, although unrecorded immune exposures were likely present. The donor was CMV seropositive and belonged to the group of 250 to 300 seropositive cohort members. Each donor provided a peripheral blood sample, and peripheral blood mononuclear cells were used for TCR beta sequencing. The Qiagen DNeasy Blood Extraction Kit was used to extract genomic DNA from the blood cell samples. The sample was PBMCs. The chain was built from TRBV19 and TRBJ2-7; TRBD1 matches 9 bases in the middle. This clonotype was obtained from a woman in her forties or fifties in good health and CMV-seropositive. The bases are TGTGCCAGTAGTACAAGACAGGGGGGCTCCTACGAGCAGTACTTC. This encodes CASSTRQGGSYEQYF.